These 32 T cell receptor beta chains were sequenced from one sample in a study. Tregs were sorted as CD4+CD25+CD127-/low cells. Adaptor-ligated barcode primers were used to amplify TRBV12-4/TRBJ1-2 clonotypes. TCRdb processed the multiplex PCR reads anew with MiXCR; each CDR3 protein has one entry. The data show approximately 520 distinct CDR3 sequences, 5.5% to 7% seen once. Sequences were obtained from tumor-infiltrating Tregs sorted from the breast tumor. The receptors were sampled from a female donor with breast cancer.

This clonotype is large within its sample. CDR3 bases: TGTGCCAGCAGTGACTTCCGGGACAGTAACTATGGCTACACCTTC. Translated: CASSDFRDSNYGYTF. The chain couples TRBV12-3 or TRBV12-4 to TRBJ1-2, with TRBD1 identical over 7 bases. CDR3 length equals 15 residues. V trimming: 5 bases; J trimming: 1 base; junction bases outside the gene matches: 7.

By sample share, this clonotype is medium-sized. This chain links TRBV12-3 or TRBV12-4 with TRBJ1-2; D gene unclear. This CDR3 spans 13 amino acids. V dropped 6 bases and J dropped 3 bases, with 11 bases sitting between them. CDR3 region: CASSTDVHYGYTF. CDR3 nucleotides: TGTGCCAGCAGCACAGACGTTCACTATGGCTACACCTTC.

This clonotype is medium-sized in the sample. The chain combines TRBV12-3 or TRBV12-4 with TRBJ1-2; no reliable D call. The CDR3 runs 11 residues. Trimming removed 1 base at V and 10 bases at J, with 7 bases between. The CDR3 bases are TGTGCCAGCAGTTTAGGGAGTTTCTACACCTTC. The encoded protein is CASSLGSFYTF.

In its sample, this clonotype is medium-sized. The chain carries TRBV12-3 or TRBV12-4 and TRBJ1-2; tentative D call: TRBD1 (5 bases). The CDR3 runs 12 residues. Between the trimmed V and J ends, which lost 2 bases and 10 bases, there was a span of 11 bases. CDR3 amino acids: CASSLSQTAYTF. The CDR3 DNA is TGTGCCAGCAGTTTATCGCAGACAGCCTACACCTTC.

Within the sample, this clonotype is large. The chain links TRBV12-3 or TRBV12-4 to TRBJ1-2; D unresolved. Trimming removed 4 bases from V and 5 bases from J, with 11 bases in between. The CDR3 is 13 amino acids. Here the CDR3 reads CASSWTASYGYTF. The CDR3 DNA sequence: TGTGCCAGCAGTTGGACGGCAAGTTATGGCTACACCTTC.

By share, this clonotype ranks as medium-sized. The V and J genes are TRBV12-3 or TRBV12-4 and TRBJ1-2; D gene ambiguous. Trimming took 3 bases from V and 0 from J, leaving 8 bases between them. This CDR3 contains 14 residues. This CDR3 reads CASSFRPTNYGYTF. As DNA, the CDR3 is TGTGCCAGCAGTTTTAGGCCGACTAACTATGGCTACACCTTC.

This clonotype is labeled medium-sized. This chain connects TRBV12-3 or TRBV12-4 to TRBJ1-2, with 7 positions matching TRBD1. The CDR3 extends over 12 amino acids. Trimming cost V 5 bases and J 4 bases; bases outside gene matches: 1. CDR3 amino acids: CASSGDSYGYTF. The DNA for the CDR3 is TGTGCCAGCAGTGGGGACAGCTATGGCTACACCTTC.

By share, this clonotype counts as medium-sized (0.01 to 0.1%). The chain links TRBV12-3 or TRBV12-4 to TRBJ1-2; 9 nucleotides agree with TRBD1. V lost 4 bases, J lost 5 bases, and 14 bases stayed unmatched. This CDR3 contains 17 residues. The CDR3 DNA reads as TGTGCCAGCAGTTCATTCCGGGACAGGGCCGTTGGTTATGGCTACACCTTC. Encoded protein: CASSSFRDRAVGYGYTF.

This clonotype is classed as medium-sized (0.01 to 0.1%). This chain links TRBV12-3 or TRBV12-4 with TRBJ1-2; D not certain. V was clipped by 3 bases and J by 8 bases, with 16 bases between them. The CDR3 consists of 14 residues. The CDR3 spells CASSFPNGIGGYTF. The CDR3 DNA reads as TGTGCCAGCAGTTTCCCCAACGGAATCGGCGGCTACACCTTC.

By sample fraction, this clonotype is large. The V and J genes are TRBV12-3 or TRBV12-4 and TRBJ1-2; D is perhaps TRBD1 (6 bases). V lost 6 bases, J lost 8 bases, and 16 bases lay in between. The CDR3 is made up of 13 amino acids. This CDR3 is CASREQGYSGYTF. The CDR3 DNA sequence: TGTGCCAGCAGAGAACAGGGTTATTCGGGCTACACCTTC.

This clonotype is labeled as large. The rearrangement joins TRBV12-3 or TRBV12-4 to TRBJ1-2, with D possibly matching TRBD1 (5 bases). The V and J ends lost 2 bases and 4 bases respectively, with 5 bases between them. The CDR3 has 12 amino acids. CDR3 nucleotide sequence: TGTGCCAGCAGTTTAAGGGGCTATGGCTACACCTTC. The encoded protein is CASSLRGYGYTF.

By proportion, this clonotype is medium-sized. The chain uses TRBV12-3 or TRBV12-4 and TRBJ1-2; possibly TRBD1 for D (6 bases). CDR3 length: 14 residues. Trimming cost V 3 bases and J 0 bases, with 8 bases left between them. CDR3 protein: CASSFQGPNYGYTF. For the CDR3, the DNA is TGTGCCAGCAGTTTCCAGGGGCCTAACTATGGCTACACCTTC.

This clonotype ranks as large (0.1 to 1%). The V call is TRBV12-3 or TRBV12-4, the J call TRBJ1-2, with no clear D. Trimming took 6 bases from V and 8 from J, leaving 19 bases between them. This CDR3 has 14 residues. CDR3 sequence (DNA): TGTGCCAGCAGGGAGTCCGTAGGAAGGTTGGGCTACACCTTC. It codes for CASRESVGRLGYTF.

This clonotype is labeled as large. CDR3 DNA sequence: TGTGCCAGCACCTCTTGGGACTTGTCTGGCTACACCTTC. Its protein product is CASTSWDLSGYTF. This chain joins TRBV12-3 or TRBV12-4 and TRBJ1-2; D might be TRBD1 (5 bases). This CDR3 spans 13 amino acids. Trimming took off 7 bases at V and 7 bases at J, with 16 bases between the two ends.

Within the sample, this clonotype is large (0.1 to 1%). The CDR3 is CASSLRAGAGYTF. Here the CDR3 DNA reads TGTGCCAGCAGTCTCCGGGCAGGGGCAGGCTACACCTTC. The chain is built from TRBV12-3 or TRBV12-4 and TRBJ1-2, with a tentative D call TRBD1 (6 bases). The CDR3 has 13 residues. V lost 5 bases, J lost 8 bases, and 15 bases lay in between.

This clonotype came up many times. This chain connects TRBV12-3 or TRBV12-4 to TRBJ1-2; tentative D call: TRBD1 (5 bases). Trimming stripped 5 bases from V and 4 bases from J, with 14 bases between. The CDR3 is made up of 14 amino acids. The CDR3 reads CASSLQGAAYGYTF. The CDR3, as DNA: TGTGCCAGCAGTCTACAAGGGGCTGCCTATGGCTACACCTTC.

By sample fraction, this clonotype is large. This sequence joins TRBV12-3 or TRBV12-4 and TRBJ1-2; D remains unclear. This CDR3 region has 16 residues. Trimming stripped 2 bases from V and 5 bases from J, with 18 bases between. This chain's CDR3 is CASSLSIRLGLYGYTF. CDR3 bases: TGTGCCAGCAGTTTATCCATAAGGCTGGGTTTGTATGGCTACACCTTC.

By frequency in the sample, this clonotype is medium-sized. The chain couples TRBV12-3 or TRBV12-4 to TRBJ1-2; D unclear. The length of the CDR3 is 13 residues. The V and J ends lost 1 base and 4 bases respectively, with 7 bases between them. The CDR3 protein is CASSLEGSYGYTF. The CDR3 coding sequence is TGTGCCAGCAGTTTAGAGGGCAGCTATGGCTACACCTTC.

The table lists this clonotype with a few counts. V usage is TRBV12-3 or TRBV12-4 and J usage is TRBJ1-2; 8 nucleotides align to TRBD1. Trimming cost V 5 bases and J 4 bases; bases outside gene matches: 12. The CDR3 extends over 16 amino acids. The CDR3 coding sequence is TGTGCCAGCAGTCCCGGACAGGGTTATGACTCCTATGGCTACACCTTC. It codes for CASSPGQGYDSYGYTF.

Relative to its sample, this clonotype is medium-sized. The chain uses TRBV12-3 or TRBV12-4 and TRBJ1-2; D is unresolved. Trimming shortened V by 7 bases and J by 2 bases, and 8 bases separated the two germline ends. This CDR3 region has 12 residues. CDR3 DNA: TGTGCCAGCAAGGGCACAAACTATGGCTACACCTTC. Amino acids: CASKGTNYGYTF.

By sample share, this clonotype is large. V is TRBV12-3 or TRBV12-4 and J is TRBJ1-2; 8 positions match TRBD1. V dropped 3 bases and J dropped 5; count of bases not matched to a gene: 2. The CDR3 is 13 amino acids. CDR3 in DNA: TGTGCCAGCAGTTTCGGGACAGGATATGGCTACACCTTC. This translates into CASSFGTGYGYTF.

Relative to its sample, this clonotype is hyperexpanded. The chain carries TRBV12-3 or TRBV12-4 and TRBJ1-2; D gene unclear. The CDR3 sequence is 10 residues long. V gave up 8 bases and J gave up 7 bases, with 8 bases separating them. The CDR3 DNA follows: TGTGCCAGCCGGTGGAGTGGCTACACCTTC. Translating gives CASRWSGYTF.

V usage is TRBV12-3 or TRBV12-4 and J usage is TRBJ1-2; weak D call: TRBD1 (6 bases). CDR3 length equals 13 residues. V was shortened by 5 bases and J by 4 bases, with 11 bases between the two germline ends. CDR3 residues: CASSQDRIYGYTF. The DNA for the CDR3 is TGTGCCAGCAGTCAGGACAGAATCTATGGCTACACCTTC.

By its share, this clonotype is medium-sized. The V call is TRBV12-3 or TRBV12-4, the J call TRBJ1-2; D is unresolved. V lost 6 bases to trimming and J lost 3 bases, with 8 bases between them. The CDR3 runs 12 residues. CDR3 region: CASRGIDYGYTF. The DNA of the CDR3 is TGTGCCAGCAGGGGCATAGACTATGGCTACACCTTC.

By its share, this clonotype is medium-sized (0.01 to 0.1%). The V and J genes are TRBV12-3 or TRBV12-4 and TRBJ1-2; the D is unclear. V was shortened by 1 base and J by 4 bases, with 16 bases between the two germline ends. The CDR3 totals 16 residues. CDR3 sequence reads: CASSLGAPSGLYGYTF. CDR3 DNA: TGTGCCAGCAGTTTAGGAGCCCCTTCGGGCCTCTATGGCTACACCTTC.

This clonotype is labeled medium-sized. The chain couples TRBV12-3 or TRBV12-4 to TRBJ1-2; D unclear. This CDR3 region has 14 residues. V was clipped by 2 bases and J by 2 bases, with 9 bases between them. In DNA, the CDR3 is TGTGCCAGCAGTTTAAAGTACCAGAACTATGGCTACACCTTC. Its protein is CASSLKYQNYGYTF.

A few counts support this clonotype. The chain couples TRBV12-3 or TRBV12-4 to TRBJ1-2; a weak D match, TRBD1 (6 bases). This CDR3 has 15 amino acids. With 6 bases removed from V and 4 bases from J, the gap between germline ends came to 18 bases. CDR3 sequence: CASRPLQQGGYGYTF. In nucleotides, the CDR3 is TGTGCCAGCAGGCCTCTTCAACAGGGTGGCTATGGCTACACCTTC.

This clonotype is judged large. This chain links TRBV12-3 or TRBV12-4 with TRBJ1-2; a weak D match, TRBD1 (5 bases). Trimming took 2 bases from V and 8 from J, leaving 12 bases between them. The length of the CDR3 is 13 residues. The CDR3 spells CASSLTRVFGYTF. DNA for the CDR3: TGTGCCAGCAGTTTAACCAGGGTATTCGGCTACACCTTC.

This clonotype is deemed medium-sized. This chain uses TRBV12-3 or TRBV12-4 with TRBJ1-2, with D uncertain. With 1 base removed from V and 3 bases from J, the gap between germline ends came to 9 bases. This CDR3 comprises 14 residues. In DNA form, the CDR3 reads TGTGCCAGCAGTTTAGTGTGGGGAGACTATGGCTACACCTTC. Protein product: CASSLVWGDYGYTF.

By share, this clonotype counts as large. CDR3 coding DNA: TGTGCCAGCAGTTTACTCTCAGGGCAAGGCTACACCTTC. Encoded protein: CASSLLSGQGYTF. This rearrangement joins TRBV12-3 or TRBV12-4 to TRBJ1-2; possibly TRBD1 for D (5 bases). The CDR3 spans 13 residues. Trimming removed 2 bases from V and 8 bases from J, with 12 bases in between.

This clonotype rates as medium-sized. V usage is TRBV12-3 or TRBV12-4 and J usage is TRBJ1-2, with D perhaps TRBD1 (5 bases). V was cut by 5 bases and J by 0 bases, with 16 bases left in between. The CDR3 is made up of 16 amino acids. CDR3: CASSLGFEGSNYGYTF. In DNA form, the CDR3 reads TGTGCCAGCAGTCTTGGGTTCGAGGGGTCTAACTATGGCTACACCTTC.

Relative to its sample, this clonotype is medium-sized. This rearrangement joins TRBV12-3 or TRBV12-4 to TRBJ1-2; 9 nucleotides line up with TRBD1. This CDR3 is built from 17 residues. V trimming: 1 base; J trimming: 3 bases; junction bases outside the gene matches: 9. The DNA of the CDR3 is TGTGCCAGCAGTTTAGGGCCCGGGACAGGGTTTTACTATGGCTACACCTTC. This gives the protein CASSLGPGTGFYYGYTF.